These T cell receptor beta chains were read from a single sample in a study of T-cell reconstitution after alpha-beta-depleted transplantation in children. TCRdb used MiXCR to reprocess the PCR reads, holding one entry per CDR3 protein. This sample has roughly 100,000 distinct CDR3 sequences, with around 6.1% found just once. The sample in question was PBMCs, mostly from graft donor cells, obtained 60 days after TCRalphabeta/CD19-depleted stem cell transplant. The receptors originated from a female patient aged 2 to 10 who had a stem cell transplant for Fanconi anemia, so the T cells may come from the graft donor. CDR3s include the opening cysteine and the closing phenylalanine or tryptophan. The D gene is left open where the match is weak. Only some rows state a clone size, as once, few, many or a class for expanded clones.

J gene: TRBJ2-7
D gene: NA
clone size: many
V gene: TRBV7-2
CDR3 protein: CASSLRSGFSSYEQYF
CDR3 DNA: TGTGCCAGCAGCTTACGGTCGGGCTTTAGCTCCTACGAGCAGTACTTC

J gene: TRBJ1-5
D gene: NA
clone size: NA
V gene: TRBV19
CDR3 protein: CASSPSLPNQPQHF
CDR3 DNA: TGTGCCAGTAGTCCTTCTCTTCCCAATCAGCCCCAGCATTTT

J gene: TRBJ1-5
D gene: TRBD1
clone size: many
V gene: TRBV29-1
CDR3 protein: CSVVDRGNQPQHF
CDR3 DNA: TGCAGCGTTGTAGACAGGGGCAATCAGCCCCAGCATTTT

J gene: TRBJ1-1
D gene: NA
clone size: many
V gene: TRBV12-3/TRBV12-4
CDR3 protein: CASSFSGQNTEAFF
CDR3 DNA: TGTGCCAGCAGTTTTTCGGGACAGAACACTGAAGCTTTCTTT

J gene: TRBJ2-7
D gene: TRBD2
clone size: many
V gene: TRBV20-1
CDR3 protein: CSAGGTVAGGLYEQYF
CDR3 DNA: TGCAGTGCTGGAGGGACGGTAGCGGGAGGGTTGTACGAGCAGTACTTC

J gene: TRBJ2-1
D gene: TRBD2
clone size: many
V gene: TRBV12-3/TRBV12-4
CDR3 protein: CASSGNPGRAWSDEQFF
CDR3 DNA: TGTGCCAGCAGTGGGAACCCCGGGAGGGCCTGGAGTGATGAGCAGTTCTTC

J gene: TRBJ2-3
D gene: NA
clone size: few
V gene: TRBV20-1
CDR3 protein: CSARDPRDYTTDTQYF
CDR3 DNA: TGCAGTGCTAGAGATCCTCGTGATTACACCACAGATACGCAGTATTTT

J gene: TRBJ2-1
D gene: TRBD1
clone size: many
V gene: TRBV29-1
CDR3 protein: CSVDPGQGINNEQFF
CDR3 DNA: TGCAGCGTTGACCCGGGACAGGGGATTAACAATGAGCAGTTCTTC

J gene: TRBJ2-1
D gene: TRBD2
clone size: many
V gene: TRBV9
CDR3 protein: CASSVVPAGGTSRDNEQFF
CDR3 DNA: TGTGCCAGCAGCGTAGTACCGGCCGGGGGGACTAGCAGGGACAATGAGCAGTTCTTC

J gene: TRBJ2-4
D gene: NA
clone size: few
V gene: TRBV5-1
CDR3 protein: CASSLGPRRNIQYF
CDR3 DNA: TGCGCCAGCAGCTTGGGGCCCCGAAGAAACATTCAGTACTTC

J gene: TRBJ2-7
D gene: NA
clone size: few
V gene: TRBV5-1
CDR3 protein: CASSLGQLYEQYF
CDR3 DNA: TGCGCCAGCAGCTTGGGGCAGCTTTACGAGCAGTACTTC

J gene: TRBJ2-5
D gene: TRBD2
clone size: many
V gene: TRBV20-1
CDR3 protein: CSARDRSSGSVGETQYF
CDR3 DNA: TGCAGTGCTAGAGATCGGTCTAGCGGGAGCGTCGGAGAGACCCAGTACTTC

J gene: TRBJ1-1
D gene: NA
clone size: many
V gene: TRBV20-1
CDR3 protein: CSAVGGPNTEAFF
CDR3 DNA: TGCAGTGCCGTGGGGGGCCCGAACACTGAAGCTTTCTTT

J gene: TRBJ1-5
D gene: TRBD1
clone size: few
V gene: TRBV10-3
CDR3 protein: CAISESTGFNQPQHF
CDR3 DNA: TGTGCCATCAGTGAGTCGACAGGGTTCAATCAGCCCCAGCATTTT

J gene: TRBJ2-4
D gene: NA
clone size: many
V gene: TRBV29-1
CDR3 protein: CSARPDSLKNIQYF
CDR3 DNA: TGCAGCGCCCGGCCCGACAGTCTAAAAAACATTCAGTACTTC

J gene: TRBJ2-7
D gene: NA
clone size: many
V gene: TRBV28
CDR3 protein: CASSLRPWEQYF
CDR3 DNA: TGTGCCAGCAGTTTACGCCCCTGGGAGCAGTACTTC

J gene: TRBJ1-1
D gene: NA
clone size: NA
V gene: TRBV5-1
CDR3 protein: CASRQQDGRANTEAFF
CDR3 DNA: TGCGCCAGCAGACAGCAGGACGGCCGCGCGAACACTGAAGCTTTCTTT

J gene: TRBJ1-3
D gene: NA
clone size: NA
V gene: TRBV5-1
CDR3 protein: CASSLEAGGNTIYF
CDR3 DNA: TGCGCCAGCAGCTTGGAAGCCGGTGGAAACACCATATATTTT

J gene: TRBJ1-6
D gene: TRBD1
clone size: many
V gene: TRBV9
CDR3 protein: CASSGDGTALNSPLHF
CDR3 DNA: TGTGCCAGCAGCGGTGACGGGACAGCGTTAAATTCACCCCTCCACTTT

J gene: TRBJ2-7
D gene: TRBD2
clone size: many
V gene: TRBV20-1
CDR3 protein: CSARDPSGRDEQYF
CDR3 DNA: TGCAGTGCTAGAGATCCTAGCGGGAGGGACGAGCAGTACTTC

J gene: TRBJ2-7
D gene: NA
clone size: NA
V gene: TRBV21-1
CDR3 protein: CASSDRRLYEQYF
CDR3 DNA: TGTGCCAGCAGCGACAGAAGGCTCTACGAGCAGTACTTC

J gene: TRBJ2-1
D gene: NA
clone size: few
V gene: TRBV25-1
CDR3 protein: CASSSRGAVVRGSYNEQFF
CDR3 DNA: TGTGCCAGCAGTAGTAGGGGCGCCGTAGTCCGGGGGTCCTACAATGAGCAGTTCTTC

J gene: TRBJ1-1
D gene: NA
clone size: many
V gene: TRBV28
CDR3 protein: CASSLPYREARAFF
CDR3 DNA: TGTGCCAGCAGTTTACCCTACAGGGAGGCGCGAGCTTTCTTT

J gene: TRBJ2-2
D gene: NA
clone size: many
V gene: TRBV20-1
CDR3 protein: CSAIGERNTGELFF
CDR3 DNA: TGCAGTGCTATCGGTGAGCGGAACACCGGGGAGCTGTTTTTT

J gene: TRBJ2-2
D gene: TRBD2
clone size: few
V gene: TRBV28
CDR3 protein: CASRPPGLAGTGELFF
CDR3 DNA: TGTGCCAGCAGACCTCCGGGACTAGCGGGCACCGGGGAGCTGTTTTTT

J gene: TRBJ2-3
D gene: TRBD2
clone size: many
V gene: TRBV3-1
CDR3 protein: CASSPPGLGVDTQYF
CDR3 DNA: TGTGCCAGCAGCCCACCGGGACTAGGGGTAGATACGCAGTATTTT

J gene: TRBJ2-7
D gene: TRBD2
clone size: many
V gene: TRBV28
CDR3 protein: CASSSAGVPSYEQYF
CDR3 DNA: TGTGCCAGCAGTTCAGCGGGAGTCCCCTCCTACGAGCAGTACTTC

J gene: TRBJ1-1
D gene: TRBD1
clone size: few
V gene: TRBV20-1
CDR3 protein: CSTRQGNTEAFF
CDR3 DNA: TGCAGCACACGACAGGGCAATACTGAAGCTTTCTTT

J gene: TRBJ1-2
D gene: TRBD1
clone size: few
V gene: TRBV7-2
CDR3 protein: CASSPMGTAYGYTF
CDR3 DNA: TGTGCCAGCAGTCCCATGGGGACAGCCTATGGCTACACCTTC

J gene: TRBJ1-1
D gene: NA
clone size: few
V gene: TRBV7-2
CDR3 protein: CASSVGPGVPEAFF
CDR3 DNA: TGTGCCAGCAGCGTCGGGCCTGGAGTACCTGAAGCTTTCTTT

J gene: TRBJ2-7
D gene: NA
clone size: many
V gene: TRBV18
CDR3 protein: CASSPYGASDEQYF
CDR3 DNA: TGTGCCAGCTCACCCTATGGGGCCTCGGACGAGCAGTACTTC

J gene: TRBJ2-7
D gene: NA
clone size: many
V gene: TRBV2
CDR3 protein: CASSEYTGLDEQYF
CDR3 DNA: TGTGCCAGCAGTGAATATACAGGGCTGGACGAGCAGTACTTC

J gene: TRBJ2-3
D gene: TRBD2
clone size: many
V gene: TRBV7-3
CDR3 protein: CASSLTTSGGVRNTQYF
CDR3 DNA: TGTGCCAGCAGCTTGACGACTAGCGGGGGGGTCCGGAATACGCAGTATTTT

J gene: TRBJ1-2
D gene: NA
clone size: NA
V gene: TRBV2
CDR3 protein: CASRGAGYGYTF
CDR3 DNA: TGTGCCAGCAGGGGCGCGGGCTATGGCTACACCTTC

J gene: TRBJ2-1
D gene: TRBD2
clone size: many
V gene: TRBV7-8
CDR3 protein: CASSPRLGLGSYNEQFF
CDR3 DNA: TGTGCCAGCAGCCCCCGTTTGGGACTAGGTTCCTACAATGAGCAGTTCTTC

J gene: TRBJ2-7
D gene: TRBD1
clone size: many
V gene: TRBV5-1
CDR3 protein: CASSLEGQIPSYEQYF
CDR3 DNA: TGCGCCAGCAGCTTGGAGGGACAGATCCCCTCCTACGAGCAGTACTTC

J gene: TRBJ2-3
D gene: NA
clone size: NA
V gene: TRBV28
CDR3 protein: CASSFPGISTDTQYF
CDR3 DNA: TGTGCCAGCAGTTTCCCGGGAATTAGCACAGATACGCAGTATTTT

J gene: TRBJ2-1
D gene: TRBD1
clone size: many
V gene: TRBV18
CDR3 protein: CASLNTGTGDNEQFF
CDR3 DNA: TGTGCCAGCTTGAATACCGGGACAGGGGACAATGAGCAGTTCTTC

J gene: TRBJ2-2
D gene: NA
clone size: few
V gene: TRBV25-1
CDR3 protein: CASRGSTNTGELFF
CDR3 DNA: TGTGCCAGCAGGGGTTCGACGAACACCGGGGAGCTGTTTTTT

J gene: TRBJ1-1
D gene: NA
clone size: many
V gene: TRBV20-1
CDR3 protein: CSANSRDTEAFF
CDR3 DNA: TGCAGTGCTAATTCCCGAGACACTGAAGCTTTCTTT

J gene: TRBJ2-3
D gene: TRBD2
clone size: NA
V gene: TRBV5-1
CDR3 protein: CASSLGLADSTDTQYF
CDR3 DNA: TGCGCCAGCAGCTTGGGACTAGCGGATAGCACAGATACGCAGTATTTT

J gene: TRBJ1-2
D gene: NA
clone size: few
V gene: TRBV7-2
CDR3 protein: CASTRDTYYGYTF
CDR3 DNA: TGTGCCAGCACCCGTGACACCTACTATGGCTACACCTTC